The clone carrying this T cell receptor beta chain appeared many times. What it recognizes is unknown. The sample originates from a study of shared clonotypes between healthy human individuals. The authors divided CD4+ cells into CD45RA+ naive and CD45RA-negative memory subsets. Germline V gene data show CDR1 as MGHDK and CDR2 as SYGVNS. The CDR3 runs 15 residues. Trimming cost V 3 bases and J 4 bases, with 13 bases left between them. Sequencing used immunoSEQ multiplex PCR; TCRdb keeps in-frame clones, though not all of them. Among about 680,000 clones listed, around three quarters were seen once. Whole-study results and caveats: In general, naive subsets displayed greater estimated richness than memory subsets did. Unshared clonotypes carried lower generation probabilities than those common to all four donors.

The chain combines TRBV25-1 with TRBJ2-1, with unresolved D. This TCR was sampled from a woman in her 30s in good health. The sample taken for sequencing was memory CD4+ T cells sorted from blood. The subset here: CD45RA-negative fraction. CDR3: CASSDELASYNEQFF. Here the CDR3 DNA reads TGTGCCAGCAGTGACGAGCTTGCATCTTACAATGAGCAGTTCTTC. Supplemented by reference TRBV25-1 and TRBJ2-1, the full variable domain reads EADIYQTPRYLVIGTGKKITLECSQTMGHDKMYWYQQDPGMELHLIHYSYGVNSTEKGDLSSESTVSRIRTEHFPLTLESARPSHTSQYLCASSDELASYNEQFFGPGTRLTVL.